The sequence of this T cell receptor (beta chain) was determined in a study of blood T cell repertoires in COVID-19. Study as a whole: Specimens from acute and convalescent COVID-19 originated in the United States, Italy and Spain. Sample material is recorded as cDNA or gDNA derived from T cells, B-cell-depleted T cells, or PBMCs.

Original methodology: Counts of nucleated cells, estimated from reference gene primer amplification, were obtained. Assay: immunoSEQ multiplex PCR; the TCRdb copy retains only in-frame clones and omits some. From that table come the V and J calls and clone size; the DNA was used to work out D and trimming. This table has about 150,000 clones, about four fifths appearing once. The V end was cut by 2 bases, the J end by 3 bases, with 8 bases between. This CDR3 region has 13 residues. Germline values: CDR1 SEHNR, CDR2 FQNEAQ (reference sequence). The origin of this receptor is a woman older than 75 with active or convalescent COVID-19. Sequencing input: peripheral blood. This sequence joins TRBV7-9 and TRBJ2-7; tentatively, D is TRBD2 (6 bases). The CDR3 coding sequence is TGTGCCAGCAGCTTACCGGGGGACTACGAGCAGTACTTC. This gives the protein CASSLPGDYEQYF.